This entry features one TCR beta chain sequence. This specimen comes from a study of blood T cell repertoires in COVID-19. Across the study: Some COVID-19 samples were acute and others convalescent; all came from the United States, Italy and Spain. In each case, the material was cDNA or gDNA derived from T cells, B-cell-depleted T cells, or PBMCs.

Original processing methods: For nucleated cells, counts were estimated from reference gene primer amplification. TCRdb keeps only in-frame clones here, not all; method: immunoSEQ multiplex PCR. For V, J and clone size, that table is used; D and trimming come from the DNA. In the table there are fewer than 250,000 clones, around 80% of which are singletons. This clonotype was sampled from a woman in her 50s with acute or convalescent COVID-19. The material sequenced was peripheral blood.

The CDR3 nucleotides are TGTGCCAGCAGCTTGTGGGACAGGGCGCAGGAGACCCAGTACTTC. Amino acid sequence: CASSLWDRAQETQYF. The chain has TRBV11-2 and TRBJ2-5; 9 nucleotides line up with TRBD1. In germline, CDR1 is SGHAT, CDR2 FQNNGV. Trimming cost V 3 bases and J 5 bases; bases outside gene matches: 7. CDR3 length: 15 residues.